These 17 T cell receptor beta chains originate from one sample sequenced in a study of shared clonotypes between healthy human individuals. As defined, naive CD8 cells were CD45RO-negative and positively selected for CCR7, with terminally differentiated effector memory CD45RA+ cells excluded. Generated by immunoSEQ multiplex PCR, the TCRdb table keeps only in-frame clones and is missing some. The sample shows about 2 million clones, about 95% of them seen only once. Sequenced: naive CD8+ T cells sorted from blood. These receptor sequences come from a man younger than 30 in good health.

This clone was observed a single time. The chain couples TRBV2 to TRBJ2-7, with 10 bases lining up with TRBD2. The CDR3 totals 16 residues. The germline V gene encodes CDR1 SNHLY and CDR2 FYNNEI. The ends lost 5 bases at V and 3 bases at J; junction bases unmatched: 10. The CDR3 spells CASSFSAGGPDYEQYF. The CDR3 nucleotides read TGTGCCAGCAGTTTCTCAGCGGGAGGGCCCGACTACGAGCAGTACTTC.

The V gene is TRBV11-2, the J gene TRBJ2-7; 8 positions agree with TRBD2. The CDR3 is 15 residues long. Germline values: CDR1 SGHAT, CDR2 FQNNGV. Trimming took 0 bases from V and 4 from J; bases not matched to a gene: 5. The CDR3 DNA follows: TGTGCCAGCAGCTTAGATTACGGGAGGGTGTACGAGCAGTACTTC. This codes for CASSLDYGRVYEQYF.

The genes are TRBV18 and TRBJ2-7, with 8 bases fitting TRBD1. V shed 0 bases, J shed 0 bases, and the junction held 4 bases outside the gene matches. The CDR3 extends over 16 amino acids. CDR1 and CDR2 (germline): KGHSH, LQKENI. CDR3 amino acids: CASSPPDRAYSYEQYF. For the CDR3, the DNA is TGTGCCAGCTCACCACCGGACAGGGCCTACTCCTACGAGCAGTACTTC.

The genes are TRBV28 and TRBJ2-5; D could derive from TRBD1 or TRBD2 (5 bases each). This CDR3 has 14 amino acids. The V and J ends lost 3 bases and 1 base respectively, with 9 bases between them. Germline loops: CDR1 MDHEN, CDR2 SYDVKM. The CDR3 reads CASSLTGTQETQYF. The CDR3 DNA is TGTGCCAGCAGTTTGACGGGGACCCAAGAGACCCAGTACTTC. The whole variable domain, filled in from reference TRBV28 and TRBJ2-5, reads DVKVTQSSRYLVKRTGEKVFLECVQDMDHENMFWYRQDPGLGLRLIYFSYDVKMKEKGDIPEGYSVSREKKERFSLILESASTNQTSMYLCASSLTGTQETQYFGPGTRLLVL.

The CDR3 protein is CASSLSSGSYEQYF. The CDR3 bases are TGTGCCAGCAGCTTATCTAGCGGGAGCTACGAGCAGTACTTC. The chain uses TRBV7-8 and TRBJ2-7, with 10 bases identical to TRBD2. There are 14 residues in the CDR3. The J segment lost 3 bases and the V segment lost 2 bases, leaving 1 base of the junction unmatched. Germline-derived CDR1 and CDR2 are SGHVS and FQNEAQ.

The chain is built from TRBV7-9 and TRBJ1-4; possibly TRBD1 for D (5 bases). Per germline, CDR1 SEHNR and CDR2 FQNEAQ (reference sequence). The CDR3 is made up of 14 amino acids. Trimming left V 1 base short and J 6 bases short, with 9 bases between. This CDR3 is CASSLVGTDEKLFF. DNA of the CDR3: TGTGCCAGCAGCTTAGTAGGGACGGATGAAAAACTGTTTTTT. Full variable domain (remainder filled in from reference TRBV7-9 and TRBJ1-4): DTGVSQNPRHKITKRGQNVTFRCDPISEHNRLYWYRQTLGQGPEFLTYFQNEAQLEKSRLLSDRFSAERPKGSFSTLEIQRTEQGDSAMYLCASSLVGTDEKLFFGSGTQLSVL.

This rearrangement joins TRBV6-5 to TRBJ2-7; D is perhaps TRBD1 or TRBD2 (5 bases each). Germline V lookup: CDR1 MNHEY, CDR2 SVGAGI. This CDR3 spans 16 amino acids. Trimming left V 1 base short and J 0 bases short, with 13 bases between. The CDR3 loop is CASSYYRDGYSYEQYF. Here the CDR3 DNA reads TGTGCCAGCAGTTACTACCGGGACGGCTACTCCTACGAGCAGTACTTC.

The V gene is TRBV11-2, the J gene TRBJ1-1; D unresolved. This CDR3 has 12 residues. CDR1 and CDR2 from the germline V gene are SGHAT and FQNNGV. The V gene lost 5 bases and the J gene lost 8 bases, with 12 bases spanning the gap. The CDR3 loop is CASSGYGSEAFF. In DNA, the CDR3 is TGTGCCAGCAGCGGCTACGGCTCCGAAGCTTTCTTT.

The chain combines TRBV11-2 with TRBJ1-1; D is ambiguous. This CDR3 region has 13 residues. Germline CDR1 is SGHAT and CDR2 is FQNNGV. Trimming took 1 base from V and 7 from J, leaving 10 bases between them. The CDR3 spells CASSLGGSLEAFF. The CDR3 bases are TGTGCCAGCAGCTTAGGGGGAAGCCTTGAAGCTTTCTTT.

V gene TRBV15 combines with J gene TRBJ2-2; TRBD2 matches 8 bases. Trimming removed 1 base from V and 7 bases from J; junction bases left unmatched: 5. This CDR3 comprises 15 residues. Germline V gives CDR1 LNHNV, CDR2 YYDKDF (reference sequence). DNA for the CDR3: TGTGCCACCAGCAGAGTAAGCGGGGGATACGGGGAGCTGTTTTTT. Encoded protein: CATSRVSGGYGELFF.

The genes are TRBV7-8 and TRBJ2-3; TRBD1 aligns across 9 bases. V shed 4 bases, J shed 6 bases, and the junction held 11 bases outside the gene matches. The CDR3 has 16 amino acids. Germline loops: CDR1 SGHVS, CDR2 FQNEAQ. The CDR3 DNA is TGTGCCAGCAGCTCTCCGGGACAGGGAACGGCCGATACGCAGTATTTT. Translating gives CASSSPGQGTADTQYF. Variable domain in full (rest from reference TRBV7-8 and TRBJ2-3): GAGVSQSPRYKVAKRGQDVALRCDPISGHVSLFWYQQALGQGPEFLTYFQNEAQLDKSGLPSDRFFAERPEGSVSTLKIQRTQQEDSAVYLCASSSPGQGTADTQYFGPGTRLTVL.

This chain connects TRBV28 to TRBJ2-5, with 7 bases lining up with TRBD1. This CDR3 contains 13 residues. From germline, CDR1 is MDHEN and CDR2 SYDVKM. Germline trimming cut 3 bases from V and 5 bases from J; bases unmatched to any gene: 3. DNA for the CDR3: TGTGCCAGCAGTTTTGACAGGGAGGAGACCCAGTACTTC. The encoded protein is CASSFDREETQYF.

V usage is TRBV5-1 and J usage is TRBJ1-4; TRBD1 matches 10 bases. Looked up from germline, CDR1 is SGHRS and CDR2 is YFSETQ. The CDR3 runs 15 residues. J lost 8 bases, V lost 0 bases, and 4 bases had no gene match. The CDR3 here is CASSLGTGGVEKLFF. The CDR3 region has the DNA TGCGCCAGCAGCTTGGGGACAGGGGGTGTGGAAAAACTGTTTTTT.

The chain carries TRBV11-2 and TRBJ2-7, with D tentatively TRBD1 or TRBD2 (5 bases each). V dropped 5 bases and J dropped 6 bases, with 11 bases sitting between them. This CDR3 contains 12 residues. CDR1 is SGHAT, CDR2 FQNNGV, per germline. The DNA of the CDR3 is TGTGCCAGCAGCCCCCTGAGGGGCGAGCAGTACTTC. This sequence encodes CASSPLRGEQYF.

This clone was counted a single time. The chain joins TRBV10-3 to TRBJ2-3; 9 bases are a match to TRBD2. The CDR3 has 16 residues. The V and J ends lost 6 bases and 2 bases, in that order; junction bases with no gene match: 9. Germline CDR1 is ENHRY and CDR2 is SYGVKD. The CDR3 nucleotides read TGTGCCATCAGCGACCCTATAGCGGGGGACACAGATACGCAGTATTTT. This translates into CAISDPIAGDTDTQYF.

The rearrangement links TRBV7-9 to TRBJ2-1, with D perhaps given as TRBD1 or TRBD2 (5 bases each). V dropped 4 bases and J dropped 8 bases, with 21 bases sitting between them. This CDR3 is built from 16 residues. The V gene's germline CDR1 is SEHNR and CDR2 FQNEAQ (reference sequence). CDR3 nucleotide sequence: TGTGCCAGCAGCTATGAGAGGGGTTCCCTGAGCGATGAGCAGTTCTTC. Translated: CASSYERGSLSDEQFF.

Regarding this clone: The sample has other DNA sequences that encode this CDR3 too. The chain recombines TRBV30 with TRBJ1-6; D call uncertain. Germline values: CDR1 GTSNPN, CDR2 SVGIG (reference sequence). The CDR3 extends over 16 amino acids. Trimming left V 2 bases short and J 2 bases short, with 13 bases between. The CDR3 DNA follows: TGTGCCTGGAGTTCGGACTCTTCGGCCTATAATTCACCCCTCCACTTT. Translating gives CAWSSDSSAYNSPLHF.